Listed here is a single T cell receptor beta chain. The V gene's germline CDR1 is SEHNR and CDR2 FQNEAQ (reference sequence). The V and J ends lost 7 bases and 2 bases, in that order; junction bases with no gene match: 16. This CDR3 comprises 17 residues. Original analysis: It was from reference gene primer amplification that nucleated cell counts were estimated. Clones were sequenced by immunoSEQ multiplex PCR, and TCRdb holds only the in-frame ones, with some missing. V and J calls and clone size come straight from that table; D and trimming were deduced from the DNA. The table lists under 200,000 clones, about 85% of them singletons. The record originates from a study of blood T cell repertoires in COVID-19. Whole-study context: The cDNA or gDNA used as material had been derived from T cells, B-cell-depleted T cells, or PBMCs.

The V gene is TRBV7-9, the J gene TRBJ1-2, with 7 positions matching TRBD1. This sequence was found in a man aged 55-75 years with active or convalescent COVID-19. Source material: peripheral blood. CDR3 sequence: CASTRIQGLRLNYGYTF. The CDR3 DNA is TGTGCCAGCACCCGTATACAGGGGCTCCGTTTAAACTATGGCTACACCTTC.